A selection of T cell receptor beta chains follows, all from one sample in a study of graft-versus-host responses after intestinal transplantation. Only in-frame clones appear in the TCRdb table, and some are missing; sequencing was by immunoSEQ multiplex PCR. The sample has roughly 6,900 clones, around 22% seen once. The sequenced sample was alloreactive CD8+ T cells from a mixed lymphocyte reaction culture, obtained before transplantation. The receptor set was obtained from a human patient who was an organ donor for intestinal transplantation. CDR3s include the opening cysteine and the closing phenylalanine or tryptophan. The D gene is left open where the match is weak. The size entry is marked missing in some rows and otherwise reads once, few, many or a size class.

j_gene | abundance | d_gene | v_gene | CDR3nt | CDR3aa
TRBJ2-3 | . | TRBD2 | TRBV6-5 | TGTGCCAGCAGACGGGGACTAGTCGGCGGGGATACGCAGTATTTT | CASRRGLVGGDTQYF
TRBJ2-7 | few | . | TRBV5-6 | TGTGCCAGCACCCTCGACAGTACCTACGAGCAGTACTTC | CASTLDSTYEQYF
TRBJ2-1 | few | TRBD1 | TRBV5-7 | TGTGCCAGCAGCCGGACAGGGGCAGGCTACAATGAGCAGTTCTTC | CASSRTGAGYNEQFF
TRBJ2-7 | medium-sized | TRBD1 | TRBV4-1 | TGCGCCAGCAGCCCAAGACAGGGAGCGTACGAGCAGTACTTC | CASSPRQGAYEQYF
TRBJ2-7 | few | TRBD2 | TRBV7-1 | TGTGCCAGCAGCGGGACTAGCGGCTCCTACGAGCAGTACTTC | CASSGTSGSYEQYF
TRBJ2-5 | . | TRBD2 | TRBV5-1 | TGCGCCAGCAGCTTAGGACTAGCGGGACAAGAGACCCAGTACTTC | CASSLGLAGQETQYF
TRBJ2-1 | . | TRBD2 | TRBV6-8 | TGTGCCAGCAGTCACACTAGCGGGGAATACAATGAGCAGTTCTTC | CASSHTSGEYNEQFF
TRBJ2-1 | . | . | TRBV6-5 | TGTGCCAGCAGTTACGGAGGGAGCTCCTACAATGAGCAGTTCTTC | CASSYGGSSYNEQFF
TRBJ2-7 | medium-sized | . | TRBV27 | TGTGCCAGCAGTTTAGGCGGGAACCGCTACGAGCAGTACTTC | CASSLGGNRYEQYF
TRBJ2-7 | few | . | TRBV11-2 | TGTGCCAGCAGCTTGTTCAGGGCTCACGAGCAGTACTTC | CASSLFRAHEQYF